The entry below describes one TCR beta chain. The CDR3 is 14 amino acids. Germline V gene lookup returns CDR1 SGHNT and CDR2 YENEEA. V was cut by 3 bases and J by 7 bases, with 12 bases left in between. The data derive from a study of control samples from healthy donors and cancer patients. Sequencing was performed with immunoSEQ multiplex PCR; in TCRdb, only in-frame clones are kept and a portion is missing. The data hold about 89,000 clones, with about 89% observed a single time. V is TRBV11-3 and J is TRBJ2-2; possibly TRBD1 or TRBD2 for D (6 bases each). Sequencing was performed on blood. This TCR came from a man aged 30-40 years in good health. CDR3 nucleotides: TGTGCCAGCAGCTTTGAAGGGGGGCACGGGGAGCTGTTTTTT. Its protein product is CASSFEGGHGELFF. The full variable domain, its missing parts supplied by reference TRBV11-3 and TRBJ2-2, is EAGVVQSPRYKIIEKKQPVAFWCNPISGHNTLYWYLQNLGQGPELLIRYENEEAVDDSQLPKDRFSAERLKGVDSTLKIQPAELGDSAVYLCASSFEGGHGELFFGEGSRLTVL.